This T cell receptor (beta chain) derives from a study of shared clonotypes between healthy human individuals. CDR1 and CDR2 from the germline V gene are SQVTM and ANQGSEA. The CDR3 has 14 amino acids. The J segment lost 1 base and the V segment lost 3 bases, leaving 3 bases of the junction unmatched. Sequenced by immunoSEQ multiplex PCR; TCRdb stores in-frame clones only, minus some. This sample has 2 million to 2.5 million clones; around 92% occur once, and the top ten carry around 0.38%. The sequence was collected from a man between 18 and 35 years old in good health. Some clones in this sample may be carry-over from other donors' samples. Sequenced material: naive CD4+ T cells from PBMCs. Noted subset: CD45RA+ positively selected. This chain links TRBV29-1 with TRBJ1-2, with TRBD1 identical over 9 bases. The CDR3 bases are TGCAGCGTTGATAGGACAGGGGATAACTATGGCTACACCTTC. Amino acid sequence: CSVDRTGDNYGYTF.